This T cell receptor (beta chain) is drawn from a study of blood T cell repertoires in COVID-19. Background on the study: The United States, Italy and Spain provided the acute and convalescent COVID-19 samples. From T cells, B-cell-depleted T cells, or PBMCs came the material, which was cDNA or gDNA.

Original handling: Estimates of nucleated cell counts were drawn from the amplification of reference gene primers. Clones were sequenced by immunoSEQ multiplex PCR, and TCRdb holds only the in-frame ones, with some missing. The V and J calls and clone size are taken from that table; D and trimming were inferred from the DNA. Of more than 200,000 clones listed, around nine tenths were seen once; the top ten hold about 2.5%. This sequence was found in a woman aged 60-75 years with acute or convalescent COVID-19. The sample consisted of peripheral blood.

The CDR3 sequence is CASSERGEQYF. Written as DNA, the CDR3 is TGCGCCAGCAGTGAGAGGGGAGAGCAGTACTTC. The J gene is TRBJ2-7, the V gene TRBV10-2; a weak D match, TRBD1 (5 bases). The V and J ends lost 2 bases and 7 bases respectively, with 6 bases between them. The CDR3 is 11 residues long. Germline lookup yields CDR1 WSHSY and CDR2 SAAADI.